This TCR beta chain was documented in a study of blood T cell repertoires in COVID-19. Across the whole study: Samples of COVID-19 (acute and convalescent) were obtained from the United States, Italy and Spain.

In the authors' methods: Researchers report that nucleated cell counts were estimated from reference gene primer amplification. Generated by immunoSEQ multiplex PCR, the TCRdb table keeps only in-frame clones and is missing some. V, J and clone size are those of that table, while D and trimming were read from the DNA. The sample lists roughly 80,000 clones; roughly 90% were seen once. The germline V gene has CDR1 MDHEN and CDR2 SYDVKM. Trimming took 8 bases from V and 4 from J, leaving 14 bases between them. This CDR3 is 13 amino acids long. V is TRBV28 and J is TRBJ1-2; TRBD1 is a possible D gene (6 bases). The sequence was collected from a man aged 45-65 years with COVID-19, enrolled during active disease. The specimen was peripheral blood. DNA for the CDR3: TGTGCCAGCTCTATGGACAGCCTCTATGGCTACACCTTC. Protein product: CASSMDSLYGYTF.